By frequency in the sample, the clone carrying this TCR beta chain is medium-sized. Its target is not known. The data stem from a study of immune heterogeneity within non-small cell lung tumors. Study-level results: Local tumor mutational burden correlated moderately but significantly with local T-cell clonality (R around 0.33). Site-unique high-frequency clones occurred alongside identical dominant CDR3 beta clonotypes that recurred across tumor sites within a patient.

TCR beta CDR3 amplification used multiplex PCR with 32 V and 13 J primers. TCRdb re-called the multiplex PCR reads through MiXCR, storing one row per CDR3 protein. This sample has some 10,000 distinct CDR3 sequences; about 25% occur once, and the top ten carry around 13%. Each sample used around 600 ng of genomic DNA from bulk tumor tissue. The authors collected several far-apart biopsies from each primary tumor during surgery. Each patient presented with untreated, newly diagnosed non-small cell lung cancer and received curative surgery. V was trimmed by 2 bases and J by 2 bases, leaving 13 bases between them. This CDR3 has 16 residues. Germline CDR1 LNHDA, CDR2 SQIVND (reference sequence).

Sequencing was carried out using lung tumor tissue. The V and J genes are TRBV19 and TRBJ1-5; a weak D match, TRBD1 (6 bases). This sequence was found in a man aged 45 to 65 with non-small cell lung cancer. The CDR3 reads CASSIYTRGGNQPQHF. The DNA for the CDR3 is TGTGCCAGTAGTATATACACCAGGGGAGGCAATCAGCCCCAGCATTTT.